This paragraph reports one T cell receptor beta chain. These data belong to a study of blood T cell repertoires in COVID-19. Study-wide background: The United States, Italy and Spain supplied acute and convalescent COVID-19 samples. T cells, B-cell-depleted T cells, or PBMCs provided the cDNA or gDNA that served as material.

J was trimmed by 5 bases and V by 5 bases; bases with no gene match: 6. The CDR3 is 13 residues long. In germline, CDR1 is LGHDT, CDR2 YNNKEL (reference sequence). Sequencing was performed with immunoSEQ multiplex PCR; in TCRdb, only in-frame clones are kept and a portion is missing. The sample yields 210,000 or so clones, roughly 90% seen once. The origin of this receptor is a man in his fifties or sixties with acute or convalescent COVID-19. The V call is TRBV3-1 (or the pseudogene TRBV3-2), the J call TRBJ2-7; 7 bases agree with TRBD1. The sample taken for sequencing was peripheral blood. CDR3 amino acids: CASSSGQAHEQYF. Written as DNA, the CDR3 is TGTGCCAGCAGCTCTGGACAGGCCCACGAGCAGTACTTC.